This TCR beta chain came from a study of Graves' ophthalmopathy and Graves' hyperthyroidism. This clonotype appeared many times. TCR beta CDR3 regions were amplified from RNA transcripts. Second-round multiplex PCR came after first-round RT-PCR with HTBI primers. TCRdb re-analysed the multiplex PCR reads in MiXCR, keeping a single row per CDR3 protein. The data show over 500,000 distinct CDR3 sequences, 22% seen once. The clonotype originates from a young woman with stable Graves' hyperthyroidism. Some clones in this sample may be carry-over from other donors' samples. Sequencing was performed on peripheral blood.

In DNA form, the CDR3 reads TGTGCCAGCAGCTTGGCCGATGGGAGAGTTATGAACACTGAAGCTTTCTTT. Translated, it gives CASSLADGRVMNTEAFF. The V gene is TRBV5-6, the J gene TRBJ1-1; unclear D gene. This CDR3 region has 17 residues. Germline V gene data show CDR1 as SGHDT and CDR2 as YYEEEE. V was shortened by 0 bases and J by 0 bases, with 15 bases between the two germline ends.